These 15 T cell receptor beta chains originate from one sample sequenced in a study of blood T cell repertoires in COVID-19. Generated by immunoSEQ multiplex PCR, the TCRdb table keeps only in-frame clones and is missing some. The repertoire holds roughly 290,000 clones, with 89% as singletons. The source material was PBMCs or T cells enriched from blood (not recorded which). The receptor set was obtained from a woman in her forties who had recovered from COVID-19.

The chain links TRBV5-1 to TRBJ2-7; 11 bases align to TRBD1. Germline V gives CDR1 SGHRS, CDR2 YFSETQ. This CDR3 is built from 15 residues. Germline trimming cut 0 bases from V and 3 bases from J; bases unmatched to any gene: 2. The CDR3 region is CASSLAGTGGYEQYF. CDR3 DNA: TGCGCCAGCAGCTTGGCCGGGACAGGGGGCTACGAGCAGTACTTC.

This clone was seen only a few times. In DNA form, the CDR3 reads TGTGCCAGCAGCCAAGAAGACAGGTTCCATCAGCCCCAGCATTTT. Its translation is CASSQEDRFHQPQHF. This rearrangement joins TRBV4-2 to TRBJ1-5; tentatively, D is TRBD1 (6 bases). Looked up from germline, CDR1 is LGHNA and CDR2 is YNFKEQ. The CDR3 has 15 residues. V was shortened by 0 bases and J by 5 bases, with 11 bases between the two germline ends.

Written as DNA, the CDR3 is TGTGCCACCAGCCTGTACAGCTACAATGAGCAGTTCTTC. Residues: CATSLYSYNEQFF. This rearrangement joins TRBV15 to TRBJ2-1; D gene uncertain. The CDR3 loop spans 13 amino acids. Germline assignment: CDR1 LNHNV and CDR2 YYDKDF (reference sequence). V gave up 5 bases and J gave up 3 bases, with 8 bases separating them.

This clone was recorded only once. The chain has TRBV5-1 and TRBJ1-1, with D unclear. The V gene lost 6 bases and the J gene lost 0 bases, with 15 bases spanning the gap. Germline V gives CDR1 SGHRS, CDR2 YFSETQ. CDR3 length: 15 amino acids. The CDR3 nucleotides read TGCGCCAGCACTCCGGTGCCTGACTTGAACACTGAAGCTTTCTTT. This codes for CASTPVPDLNTEAFF. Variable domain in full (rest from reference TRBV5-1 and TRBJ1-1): KAGVTQTPRYLIKTRGQQVTLSCSPISGHRSVSWYQQTPGQGLQFLFEYFSETQRNKGNFPGRFSGRQFSNSRSEMNVSTLELGDSALYLCASTPVPDLNTEAFFGQGTRLTVV.

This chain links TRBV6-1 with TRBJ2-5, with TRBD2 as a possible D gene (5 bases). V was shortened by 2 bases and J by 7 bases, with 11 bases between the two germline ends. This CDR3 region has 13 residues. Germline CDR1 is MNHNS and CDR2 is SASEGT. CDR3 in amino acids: CASSEQVEGTQYF. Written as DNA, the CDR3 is TGTGCCAGCAGTGAACAGGTCGAGGGGACCCAGTACTTC.

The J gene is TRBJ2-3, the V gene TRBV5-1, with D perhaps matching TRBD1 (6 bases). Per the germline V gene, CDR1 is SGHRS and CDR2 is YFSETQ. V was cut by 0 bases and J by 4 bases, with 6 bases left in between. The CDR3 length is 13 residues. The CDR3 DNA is TGCGCCAGCAGCTTGGGGACAGCAGATACGCAGTATTTT. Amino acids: CASSLGTADTQYF.

The CDR3 DNA sequence: TGTGCCAGCAGCCTGACAGGGCACGGCTACACCTTC. Its translation: CASSLTGHGYTF. V gene TRBV9 combines with J gene TRBJ1-2, with 7 bases aligning to TRBD1. Germline loops: CDR1 SGDLS, CDR2 YYNGEE. The CDR3 contains 12 residues. The junction had 5 bases not matched to a gene; V was cut back by 4 bases and J by 8 bases.

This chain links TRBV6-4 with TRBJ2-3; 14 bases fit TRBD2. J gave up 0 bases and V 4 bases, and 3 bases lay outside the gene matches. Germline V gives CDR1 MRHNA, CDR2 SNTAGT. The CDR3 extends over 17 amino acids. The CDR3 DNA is TGTGCCAGCAGTGGGACTAGCGGGAGGTTTAGCACAGATACGCAGTATTTT. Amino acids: CASSGTSGRFSTDTQYF.

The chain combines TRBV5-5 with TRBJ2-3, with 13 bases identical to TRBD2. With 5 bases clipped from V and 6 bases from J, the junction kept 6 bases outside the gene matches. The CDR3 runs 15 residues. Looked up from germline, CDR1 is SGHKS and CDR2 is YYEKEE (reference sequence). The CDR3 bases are TGTGCCAGCAGTCGGACTAGCGGGAGTACGGATACGCAGTATTTT. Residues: CASSRTSGSTDTQYF.

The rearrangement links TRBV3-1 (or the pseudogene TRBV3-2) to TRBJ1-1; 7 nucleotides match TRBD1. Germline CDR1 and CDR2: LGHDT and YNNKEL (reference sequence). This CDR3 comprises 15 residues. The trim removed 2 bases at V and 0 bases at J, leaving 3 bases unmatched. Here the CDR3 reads CASSQRQGVNTEAFF. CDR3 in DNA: TGTGCCAGCAGCCAAAGACAGGGAGTGAACACTGAAGCTTTCTTT.

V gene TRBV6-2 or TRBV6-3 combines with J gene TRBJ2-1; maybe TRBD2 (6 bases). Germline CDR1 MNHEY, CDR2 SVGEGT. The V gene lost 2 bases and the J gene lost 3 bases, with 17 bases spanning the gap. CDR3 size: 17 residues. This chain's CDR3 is CASSYGAWRVNYNEQFF. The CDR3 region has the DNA TGTGCCAGCAGTTACGGGGCGTGGAGGGTGAACTACAATGAGCAGTTCTTC.

In DNA, the CDR3 is TGTGCCAGCAGCACGCGTGAGACCCAGTACTTC. Its protein is CASSTRETQYF. The V call is TRBV7-9, the J call TRBJ2-5; D remains unclear. This CDR3 region has 11 residues. The ends were cut back, 5 bases at V and 5 bases at J, with 6 bases in the middle. Germline CDR1 is SEHNR and CDR2 is FQNEAQ (reference sequence).

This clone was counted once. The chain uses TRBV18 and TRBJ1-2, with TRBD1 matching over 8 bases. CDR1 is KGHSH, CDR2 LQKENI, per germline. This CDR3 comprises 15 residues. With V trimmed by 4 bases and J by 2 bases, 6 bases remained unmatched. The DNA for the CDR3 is TGTGCCAGCTCACTAGAGACAGGGGCCAACTATGGCTACACCTTC. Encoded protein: CASSLETGANYGYTF.

CDR3 coding DNA: TGTGCCAGCAGGCCCCGGGGGGGAAACACTGAAGCTTTCTTT. It specifies CASRPRGGNTEAFF. This sequence joins TRBV6-5 and TRBJ1-1; weak D call: TRBD1 (5 bases). Per germline, CDR1 MNHEY and CDR2 SVGAGI. V was trimmed by 6 bases and J by 2 bases, leaving 13 bases between them. CDR3 length: 14 amino acids.

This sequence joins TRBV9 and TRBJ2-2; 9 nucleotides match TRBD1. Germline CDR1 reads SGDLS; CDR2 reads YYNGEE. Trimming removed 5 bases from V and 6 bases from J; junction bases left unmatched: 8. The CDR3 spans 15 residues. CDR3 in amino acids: CASSGGTGTPGELFF. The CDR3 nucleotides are TGTGCCAGCAGTGGGGGGACAGGGACTCCCGGGGAGCTGTTTTTT.